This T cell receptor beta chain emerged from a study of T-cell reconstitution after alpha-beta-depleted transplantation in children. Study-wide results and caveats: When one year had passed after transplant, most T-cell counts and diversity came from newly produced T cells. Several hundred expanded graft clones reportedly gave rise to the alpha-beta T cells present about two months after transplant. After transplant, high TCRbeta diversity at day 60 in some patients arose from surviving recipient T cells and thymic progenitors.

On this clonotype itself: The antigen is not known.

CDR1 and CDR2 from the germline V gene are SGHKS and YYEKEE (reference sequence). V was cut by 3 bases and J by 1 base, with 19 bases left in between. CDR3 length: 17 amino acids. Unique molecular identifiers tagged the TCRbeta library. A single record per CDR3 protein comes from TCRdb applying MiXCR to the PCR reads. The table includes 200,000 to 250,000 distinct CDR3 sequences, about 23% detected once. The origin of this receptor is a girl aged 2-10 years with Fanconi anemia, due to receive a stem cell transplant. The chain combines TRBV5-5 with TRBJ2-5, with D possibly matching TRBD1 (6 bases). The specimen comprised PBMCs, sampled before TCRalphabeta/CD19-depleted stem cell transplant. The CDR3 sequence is CASSSRSPTGPQETQYF. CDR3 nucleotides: TGTGCCAGCAGCTCCCGCTCTCCAACAGGGCCCCAAGAGACCCAGTACTTC.